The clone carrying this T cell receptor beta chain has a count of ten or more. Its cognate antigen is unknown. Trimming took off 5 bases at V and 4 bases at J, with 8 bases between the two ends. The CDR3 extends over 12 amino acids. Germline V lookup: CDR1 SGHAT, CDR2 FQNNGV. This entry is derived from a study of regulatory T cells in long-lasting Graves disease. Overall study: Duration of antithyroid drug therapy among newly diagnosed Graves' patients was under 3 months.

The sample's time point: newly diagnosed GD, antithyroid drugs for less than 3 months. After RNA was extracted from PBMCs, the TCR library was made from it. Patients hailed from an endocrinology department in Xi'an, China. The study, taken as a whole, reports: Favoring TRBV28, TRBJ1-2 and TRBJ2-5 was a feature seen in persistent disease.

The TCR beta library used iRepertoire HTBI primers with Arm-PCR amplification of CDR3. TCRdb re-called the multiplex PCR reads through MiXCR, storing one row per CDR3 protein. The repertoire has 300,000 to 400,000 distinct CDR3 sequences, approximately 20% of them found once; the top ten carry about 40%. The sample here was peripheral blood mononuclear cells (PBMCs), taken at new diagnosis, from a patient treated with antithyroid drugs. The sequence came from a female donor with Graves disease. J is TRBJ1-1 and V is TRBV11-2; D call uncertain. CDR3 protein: CASSVIGTEAFF. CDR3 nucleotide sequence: TGTGCCAGCAGCGTCATAGGCACTGAAGCTTTCTTT. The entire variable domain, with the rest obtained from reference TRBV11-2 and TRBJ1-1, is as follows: EAGVAQSPRYKIIEKRQSVAFWCNPISGHATLYWYQQILGQGPKLLIQFQNNGVVDDSQLPKDRFSAERLKGVDSTLKIQPAKLEDSAVYLCASSVIGTEAFFGQGTRLTVV.